Sequencing of this T cell receptor (beta chain) was carried out in a study of shared clonotypes between healthy human individuals. Study-wide results and limits: It was observed that roughly 5.1% of naive CD4 clonotypes were shared across a handful of donors. Depth was large, yet rarefaction showed that sorted-subset sequencing was incomplete.

Germline V gene lookup returns CDR1 MNHEY and CDR2 SVGAGI. The CDR3 length is 14 residues. Trimming removed 6 bases at V and 3 bases at J, with 11 bases between. Comments on this clone: Its antigen is currently unknown.

Repertoires were generated with immunoSEQ multiplex PCR, while TCRdb's copy carries only in-frame clones and drops some. The data show over 2 million clones, 92% seen once. Only Caucasian adults living in Nashville, Tennessee served as donors. The sample was naive CD4+ T cells from PBMCs. Noted subset: CD45RA+ positively selected. This rearrangement joins TRBV6-5 to TRBJ2-2; the D gene is possibly TRBD2 (6 bases). The sequence was collected from a man aged 18 to 29 in good health. Some clones in this sample may be carry-over from other donors' samples. In DNA form, the CDR3 reads TGTGCCAGCAGGACGCGGGGTTACACCGGGGAGCTGTTTTTT. Protein sequence: CASRTRGYTGELFF.